The 12 T cell receptor beta chains below were found in one sample sequenced in a study of T cells in Graves' hyperthyroidism and ophthalmopathy. RNA transcripts were the template for amplifying TCR beta CDR3 regions. Researchers ran a first-round RT-PCR on the TCR CDR3 using the HTBI primer set. TCRdb re-derived calls from the multiplex PCR reads in MiXCR, one entry per CDR3 protein. Among under 550,000 distinct CDR3 sequences listed, 12% to 15% were seen once. Sequencing was carried out using blood. The receptors shown here come from a woman under 30 with Graves' hyperthyroidism.

On this clonotype itself: A single base separates this from a much larger clone, so it may be a read error. The chain is built from TRBV27 and TRBJ2-7, with a possible D match to TRBD1 (5 bases). The CDR3 runs 13 residues. The V gene's germline CDR1 is MNHEY and CDR2 SMNVEV (reference sequence). In DNA, the CDR3 is TGTGCCAACAGTTTGAGGACAACGGGCGAGCAGTACTTC. Its translation is CANSLRTTGEQYF.

This clonotype occurred many times. This chain connects TRBV28 to TRBJ1-5; D uncertain. Trimming left V 3 bases short and J 5 bases short, with 5 bases between. Germline V gene sequence: CDR1 MDHEN, CDR2 SYDVKM. The length of the CDR3 is 12 residues. The CDR3 nucleotides are TGTGCCAGCAGTTTCGGGTATCAGCCCCAGCATTTT. This codes for CASSFGYQPQHF.

The rearrangement uses TRBV10-3 and TRBJ2-4; D is uncertain. Germline values: CDR1 ENHRY, CDR2 SYGVKD. The CDR3 is 15 amino acids. The V gene lost 3 bases and the J gene lost 1 base, with 10 bases spanning the gap. CDR3 nucleotides: TGTGCCATCAGTGAAGTTACGGGCGCCAAAAACATTCAGTACTTC. This translates into CAISEVTGAKNIQYF.

In this sample, this clonotype turned up a few times. This chain uses TRBV13 with TRBJ1-4; TRBD1 might be the D (5 bases). Looked up from germline, CDR1 is PRHDT and CDR2 is FYEKMQ (reference sequence). This CDR3 is built from 17 residues. With 4 bases removed from V and 0 bases from J, the gap between germline ends came to 15 bases. The CDR3 DNA reads TGTGCCAGCAGCTCCGACAGAGACCAAGCAACTAATGAAAAACTGTTTTTT. It codes for CASSSDRDQATNEKLFF.

The chain couples TRBV5-1 to TRBJ2-1; 15 bases map to TRBD2. Germline V gene sequence: CDR1 SGHRS, CDR2 YFSETQ. This CDR3 spans 17 amino acids. V was pared by 3 bases and J by 4 bases, with 5 bases of the junction left unmatched. The CDR3 DNA follows: TGCGCCAGCAGCTCTTGGACTAGCGGGAGGGTTTACAATGAGCAGTTCTTC. Translated, it gives CASSSWTSGRVYNEQFF.

In its sample, this clonotype was seen many times. The genes are TRBV20-1 and TRBJ1-5, with D possibly matching TRBD1 (5 bases). CDR1 is DFQATT, CDR2 SNEGSKA, per germline (reference sequence). The CDR3 is made up of 15 amino acids. Trimming left V 1 base short and J 1 base short, with 11 bases between. The CDR3 nucleotides are TGCAGTGCTAGAGCGATTCGGGACAGCAATCAGCCCCAGCATTTT. The encoded protein is CSARAIRDSNQPQHF.

This clonotype was found many times. The gene calls are TRBV30 and TRBJ1-6, with 10 bases fitting TRBD1. CDR3 length: 14 residues. After removal of 3 bases from V and 7 bases from J, the junction contained 3 bases not matched to a gene. Germline lookup yields CDR1 GTSNPN and CDR2 SVGIG (reference sequence). The CDR3 DNA sequence: TGTGCCTGGAGGACAGGGGGCCGGAATTCACCCCTCCACTTT. It encodes CAWRTGGRNSPLHF.

This clonotype was counted ten times or more. The V gene is TRBV6-1, the J gene TRBJ2-7; tentatively, D is TRBD1 or TRBD2 (5 bases each). The V gene's germline CDR1 is MNHNS and CDR2 SASEGT. Deletions cut 4 bases from V and 5 bases from J, with 18 bases between. CDR3 length: 15 residues. In DNA, the CDR3 is TGTGCCAGCAGTGCTCCGGGACCCCTTCAGAACGAGCAGTACTTC. It yields the protein CASSAPGPLQNEQYF.

This clonotype occurred many times. The gene calls are TRBV5-5 and TRBJ2-2; 10 bases agree with TRBD2. V lost 2 bases and J lost 4; bases outside the gene matches: 2. Germline assignment: CDR1 SGHKS and CDR2 YYEKEE (reference sequence). This CDR3 region has 15 residues. CDR3 nucleotide sequence: TGTGCCAGCAGCTTAGCGGGAGGGGTCACCGGGGAGCTGTTTTTT. Amino acid sequence: CASSLAGGVTGELFF. Variable domain in full (rest from reference TRBV5-5 and TRBJ2-2): DAGVTQSPTHLIKTRGQQVTLRCSPISGHKSVSWYQQVLGQGPQFIFQYYEKEERGRGNFPDRFSARQFPNYSSELNVNALLLGDSALYLCASSLAGGVTGELFFGEGSRLTVL.

In this sample, this clonotype turned up many times. The gene calls are TRBV28 and TRBJ2-5; 8 bases fit TRBD1. V dropped 6 bases and J dropped 2; count of bases not matched to a gene: 8. The CDR3 is made up of 15 amino acids. CDR1 and CDR2 from the germline V gene are MDHEN and SYDVKM. The CDR3 reads CASSLGQGRQETQYF. The DNA of the CDR3 is TGTGCCAGCAGCCTAGGACAGGGTCGTCAAGAGACCCAGTACTTC.

This clonotype appeared many times. The V gene is TRBV20-1, the J gene TRBJ1-1; D perhaps matches TRBD1 (5 bases). V was clipped by 6 bases and J by 0 bases, with 14 bases between them. CDR3 length: 14 residues. Germline V gives CDR1 DFQATT, CDR2 SNEGSKA (reference sequence). The chain's CDR3 is CSAPGGSMNTEAFF. The CDR3 coding sequence is TGCAGTGCCCCTGGGGGTTCCATGAACACTGAAGCTTTCTTT.

This clonotype was counted at least ten times. This chain connects TRBV28 to TRBJ2-5; D unclear. Looked up from germline, CDR1 is MDHEN and CDR2 is SYDVKM. This CDR3 has 10 residues. V was shortened by 7 bases and J by 5 bases, with 5 bases between the two germline ends. The CDR3: CASKGETQYF. The CDR3 DNA reads TGTGCCAGCAAAGGGGAGACCCAGTACTTC.